These 29 T cell receptor beta chains came from one sample sequenced in a study of blood T cell repertoires in COVID-19. TCRdb keeps only in-frame clones here, not all; method: immunoSEQ multiplex PCR. The sample holds over 110,000 clones, roughly 84% seen once. The specimen was PBMCs or T cells enriched from blood (not recorded which). These receptors originate from a man aged 45-65 years in a cohort exposed to, infected with or recovered from COVID-19 (not recorded which).

The V gene is TRBV3-1 (or the pseudogene TRBV3-2), the J gene TRBJ1-2; D is unresolved. The germline V gene has CDR1 LGHDT and CDR2 YNNKEL (reference sequence). Trimming cost V 2 bases and J 8 bases, with 21 bases left between them. The CDR3 runs to 16 residues. This chain's CDR3 is CASSQPGGLHFSGYTF. CDR3 nucleotide sequence: TGTGCCAGCAGCCAACCGGGCGGGCTTCATTTCAGCGGCTACACCTTC.

The chain uses TRBV2 and TRBJ2-5, with a tentative D call TRBD2 (6 bases). The CDR3 sequence is 12 residues long. CDR1 and CDR2 from the germline V gene are SNHLY and FYNNEI. Trimming cost V 9 bases and J 5 bases, with 13 bases left between them. CDR3 DNA sequence: TGTGCCAGTGGGGGGATACAGGAGACCCAGTACTTC. The encoded protein is CASGGIQETQYF.

Written as DNA, the CDR3 is TGTGCCAGCAGCAAGACAGGGGGTGCCTACGAGCAGTACTTC. This sequence encodes CASSKTGGAYEQYF. This chain joins TRBV25-1 and TRBJ2-7; TRBD1 matches at 9 bases. The germline gives CDR1 MGHDK, CDR2 SYGVNS. The CDR3 runs to 14 residues. Trimming cost V 6 bases and J 2 bases; bases outside gene matches: 5.

The gene calls are TRBV7-9 and TRBJ1-6; D remains ambiguous. Germline CDR1 reads SEHNR; CDR2 reads FQNEAQ (reference sequence). The CDR3 sequence is 14 residues long. Trimming cost V 5 bases and J 7 bases, with 12 bases left between them. The CDR3 DNA is TGTGCCAGCAGCCCGGACGGACTCAATTCACCCCTCCACTTT. Translating it yields CASSPDGLNSPLHF.

The rearrangement uses TRBV21-1 and TRBJ1-3; the table calls TRBD1, which could not be checked here. TRBV21-1 is classified as a pseudogene. This CDR3 contains 17 residues. The CDR3 is CASSKNAGTGGGNTIYF. CDR3 nucleotides: TGTGCCAGCAGCAAAAATGCGGGGACAGGGGGCGGAAACACCATATATTTT.

The CDR3 region has the DNA TGTGCCAGCAGCCTCAAGCGGACCTTTAGGCGGGGGCTCTTAGAGGAGCAGTACTTC. It encodes CASSLKRTFRRGLLEEQYF. V gene TRBV7-2 combines with J gene TRBJ2-7, with a possible D match to TRBD2 (7 bases). V was clipped by 5 bases and J by 7 bases, with 33 bases between them. This CDR3 contains 19 residues. Germline CDR1 is SGHTA and CDR2 is FQGNSA. The full variable domain, rest sourced from reference TRBV7-2 and TRBJ2-7, is GAGVSQSPSNKVTEKGKDVELRCDPISGHTALYWYRQSLGQGLEFLIYFQGNSAPDKSGLPSDRFSAERTGGSVSTLTIQRTQQEDSAVYLCASSLKRTFRRGLLEEQYFGPGTRLTVT.

This clone was counted a single time. The chain uses TRBV19 and TRBJ1-1; 10 bases align to TRBD1. Germline CDR1 is LNHDA and CDR2 is SQIVND (reference sequence). The V segment lost 3 bases and the J segment 6 bases; nucleotides outside the gene matches: 7. The CDR3 sequence is 15 residues long. The CDR3 loop is CASSITGQGVPEAFF. CDR3 in DNA: TGTGCCAGTAGTATTACAGGACAGGGGGTTCCTGAAGCTTTCTTT.

Only one count was recorded for this clone. This chain connects TRBV3-1 (or the pseudogene TRBV3-2) to TRBJ1-3, with TRBD1 as a possible D gene (5 bases). The CDR3 consists of 16 residues. Germline values: CDR1 LGHDT, CDR2 YNNKEL (reference sequence). V dropped 4 bases and J dropped 0 bases, with 13 bases sitting between them. This CDR3 reads CASSLTRVSSGNTIYF. The CDR3 DNA reads as TGTGCCAGCAGCCTTACCAGGGTCTCCTCTGGAAACACCATATATTTT.

This chain connects TRBV30 to TRBJ1-6; D gene ambiguous. The V gene lost 1 base and the J gene lost 2 bases, with 9 bases spanning the gap. The germline CDR1 and CDR2 sequences are GTSNPN and SVGIG (reference sequence). The CDR3 is 15 residues long. The CDR3 loop reads CAWSGAVAYNSPLHF. The DNA of the CDR3 is TGTGCCTGGAGTGGCGCGGTCGCCTATAATTCACCCCTCCACTTT.

The chain couples TRBV28 to TRBJ2-7; 10 bases fit TRBD2. Losses at the gene ends were 3 bases for V and 7 bases for J; bases not matched to a gene: 12. Germline CDR1 MDHEN, CDR2 SYDVKM. The CDR3 is made up of 16 amino acids. The CDR3 sequence: CASSLEREGPFGEQYF. The DNA for the CDR3 is TGTGCCAGCAGTTTGGAGCGGGAGGGCCCCTTTGGGGAGCAGTACTTC.

The V gene is TRBV9, the J gene TRBJ2-5; tentative D call: TRBD1 (6 bases). CDR3 length: 13 residues. Trimming stripped 4 bases from V and 5 bases from J, with 12 bases between. Germline CDR1 reads SGDLS; CDR2 reads YYNGEE. CDR3 residues: CASSPQGRETQYF. The CDR3 DNA reads TGTGCCAGCAGCCCACAGGGTCGGGAGACCCAGTACTTC.

The CDR3 nucleotides are TGTGCCAGCAGCTTAGGGACTAGCGGGAGCTATACGCAGTATTTT. It is translated as CASSLGTSGSYTQYF. The chain combines TRBV11-1 with TRBJ2-3; 13 bases match TRBD2. The germline CDR1 and CDR2 sequences are SGHAT and FQDESV (reference sequence). This CDR3 spans 15 amino acids. V was clipped by 1 base and J by 7 bases; unmatched bases: 2.

This chain connects TRBV9 to TRBJ2-7; TRBD2 might be the D (6 bases). Per the germline V gene, CDR1 is SGDLS and CDR2 is YYNGEE. Trimming removed 0 bases at V and 1 base at J, with 8 bases between. CDR3 size: 14 residues. DNA of the CDR3: TGTGCCAGCAGCGTAGAGGGAGGATCCTACGAGCAGTACTTC. Its protein product is CASSVEGGSYEQYF.

V is TRBV7-2 and J is TRBJ2-3; 7 nucleotides line up with TRBD1. Germline CDR1 and CDR2: SGHTA and FQGNSA. The CDR3 covers 11 residues. Trimming removed 5 bases from V and 10 bases from J; junction bases left unmatched: 3. CDR3 sequence (DNA): TGTGCCAGCAGCCACAGGGGTCCGCAGTATTTT. This codes for CASSHRGPQYF.

This clone appeared a single time. V gene TRBV3-1 (or the pseudogene TRBV3-2) combines with J gene TRBJ2-2, with 9 bases matching TRBD1. Germline lookup yields CDR1 LGHDT and CDR2 YNNKEL (reference sequence). The CDR3 runs 14 residues. J lost 6 bases, V lost 5 bases, and 4 bases had no gene match. Here the CDR3 DNA reads TGTGCCAGCAGCTGGACAGGGGACCCCGGGGAGCTGTTTTTT. This translates into CASSWTGDPGELFF.

This rearrangement joins TRBV28 to TRBJ1-1; 7 nucleotides line up with TRBD1. Germline trimming cut 6 bases from V and 3 bases from J; bases unmatched to any gene: 4. From germline, CDR1 is MDHEN and CDR2 SYDVKM. The length of the CDR3 is 13 residues. CDR3 sequence: CASRSDRYTEAFF. CDR3 coding DNA: TGTGCCAGCAGATCGGACAGGTACACTGAAGCTTTCTTT.

This chain links TRBV6-1 with TRBJ2-5, with a tentative D call TRBD2 (6 bases). This CDR3 comprises 15 residues. The V gene lost 2 bases and the J gene lost 4 bases, with 14 bases spanning the gap. From germline, CDR1 is MNHNS and CDR2 SASEGT. The CDR3 region is CASSELAALGETQYF. The CDR3 DNA is TGTGCCAGCAGTGAATTAGCGGCACTCGGAGAGACCCAGTACTTC.

The V and J genes are TRBV3-1 (or the pseudogene TRBV3-2) and TRBJ2-7; D may be TRBD2 (6 bases). Germline CDR1 and CDR2: LGHDT and YNNKEL (reference sequence). The CDR3 has 16 amino acids. V gave up 2 bases and J gave up 5 bases, with 19 bases separating them. The CDR3 protein is CASSQILGGRTDEQYF. In DNA, the CDR3 is TGTGCCAGCAGCCAAATTCTAGGAGGGAGGACCGACGAGCAGTACTTC.

The J gene is TRBJ1-3, the V gene TRBV27; D may be TRBD1 (5 bases). With 5 bases removed from V and 0 bases from J, the gap between germline ends came to 11 bases. The CDR3 is 15 amino acids. Germline CDR1 MNHEY, CDR2 SMNVEV (reference sequence). The CDR3 DNA is TGTGCCAGCAGTCCAGGGTTCCTCTCTGGAAACACCATATATTTT. Protein sequence: CASSPGFLSGNTIYF.

This clone was found once. This chain joins TRBV29-1 and TRBJ2-7, with 10 bases fitting TRBD1. The CDR3 sequence is 14 residues long. Per the germline V gene, CDR1 is SQVTM and CDR2 is ANQGSEA. The trim removed 6 bases at V and 8 bases at J, leaving 13 bases unmatched. The CDR3 region has the DNA TGCAGCGTGGACACCGGGACAGGGGCTTTCCAGCAGTACTTC. Its protein is CSVDTGTGAFQQYF.

This clone was observed once. The rearrangement links TRBV5-6 to TRBJ2-1, with 7 positions matching TRBD2. CDR3 length: 16 amino acids. Per the germline V gene, CDR1 is SGHDT and CDR2 is YYEEEE. The V and J ends lost 4 bases and 0 bases, in that order; junction bases with no gene match: 7. The CDR3 sequence is CASSGGAGYSYNEQFF. CDR3 nucleotides: TGTGCCAGCAGCGGGGGAGCGGGATACTCCTACAATGAGCAGTTCTTC.

This chain uses TRBV6-5 with TRBJ1-2, with a possible D match to TRBD1 (5 bases). Germline V gives CDR1 MNHEY, CDR2 SVGAGI. This CDR3 has 13 residues. Trimming shortened V by 8 bases and J by 8 bases, and 18 bases separated the two germline ends. Written as DNA, the CDR3 is TGTGCCAGCGGGACTTTCGGAGGTAGGGGCTACACCTTC. Protein sequence: CASGTFGGRGYTF.

The rearrangement links TRBV7-9 to TRBJ2-7; TRBD2 matches 11 bases. CDR1 and CDR2 (germline): SEHNR, FQNEAQ (reference sequence). The CDR3 extends over 15 amino acids. J lost 2 bases, V lost 5 bases, and 5 bases had no gene match. This CDR3 reads CASSTGLAATYEQYF. The CDR3 DNA sequence: TGTGCCAGCAGCACGGGACTAGCGGCGACCTACGAGCAGTACTTC.

The chain recombines TRBV6-2 or TRBV6-3 with TRBJ2-5, with 7 bases lining up with TRBD2. J lost 5 bases, V lost 5 bases, and 11 bases had no gene match. The germline V gene has CDR1 MNHEY and CDR2 SVGEGT. The CDR3 contains 15 residues. CDR3 sequence reads: CASSHPALARETQYF. CDR3 coding DNA: TGTGCCAGCAGTCACCCGGCACTAGCGCGGGAGACCCAGTACTTC.

The chain combines TRBV12-5 with TRBJ1-1, with D hard to call. CDR1 is LGHNT and CDR2 is FRNRAP in the germline V gene. The germline V and J ends were trimmed by 10 bases and 0 bases, with 12 bases remaining between them. The CDR3 sequence is 13 residues long. CDR3 DNA: TGTGCTACCAATCCGGACTTGAACACTGAAGCTTTCTTT. As protein: CATNPDLNTEAFF.

The J gene is TRBJ2-7, the V gene TRBV12-5; 10 bases fit TRBD1. The CDR3 spans 15 residues. V dropped 1 base and J dropped 3; count of bases not matched to a gene: 3. Germline lookup yields CDR1 LGHNT and CDR2 FRNRAP. CDR3 in amino acids: CASGLGGQGGYEQYF. DNA for the CDR3: TGTGCTAGTGGTTTGGGTGGACAGGGGGGCTACGAGCAGTACTTC.

This clone appeared many times. The chain joins TRBV11-2 to TRBJ2-7, with D possibly TRBD1 on 5 matching bases. With 5 bases removed from V and 3 bases from J, the gap between germline ends came to 11 bases. Germline-derived CDR1 and CDR2 are SGHAT and FQNNGV. The CDR3 length is 13 residues. The CDR3 DNA reads TGTGCCAGCAGCATAGCAACAGGCTACGAGCAGTACTTC. Its translation: CASSIATGYEQYF.

The chain couples TRBV6-5 to TRBJ1-2, with TRBD1 matching 10 bases. The CDR3 length is 13 residues. Trimming at V came to 5 bases and at J to 7 bases, leaving 4 bases not matched to a gene. Germline V gives CDR1 MNHEY, CDR2 SVGAGI. The CDR3 coding sequence is TGTGCCAGCAGTCCTGGGACAGGGGCTGGCTACACCTTC. Its protein is CASSPGTGAGYTF.

The J gene is TRBJ2-2, the V gene TRBV27, with 10 positions matching TRBD1. Trimming at V came to 4 bases and at J to 8 bases, leaving 10 bases not matched to a gene. Germline V gene data show CDR1 as MNHEY and CDR2 as SMNVEV (reference sequence). This CDR3 is built from 16 residues. The CDR3 nucleotides read TGTGCCAGCAGTTCGGGACAGGGGTCAAGGAAGGGGGAGCTGTTTTTT. Protein: CASSSGQGSRKGELFF.